This TCR beta chain was identified during a study of human T cells and chemical hapten exposure. Unique molecular identifiers were attached to individual cDNA molecules within the library. In TCRdb, the RACE reads were re-called with MiXCR into one record per CDR3 protein. The repertoire consists of around 380,000 distinct CDR3 sequences, with nearly 5% occurring once and the leading ten covering approximately 2.3%. This clonotype was counted between two and nine times. Its specificity is not known. Trimming cost V 0 bases and J 4 bases, with 14 bases left between them. The CDR3 runs 16 residues. Germline V gene sequence: CDR1 LNHNV, CDR2 YYDKDF (reference sequence). Overall study findings and caveats: TCRs whose frequency exceeded 1 in 1000 remained the same following DPC sensitization.

As for time point: patch test 1, 2 weeks after DPC sensitization. As to treatment: therapeutic diphenylcyclopropenone sensitization with weekly scalp DPC. This TCR was sampled from a woman between 50 and 59 years old with alopecia areata. Some clones in this sample may be carry-over from other donors' samples. Sequences were derived from whole blood, sampled in connection with sensitization to the hapten diphenylcyclopropenone (DPC). This rearrangement joins TRBV15 to TRBJ2-3; D is uncertain. CDR3 amino acids: CATSRDNPTVSDTQYF. The DNA for the CDR3 is TGTGCCACCAGCAGAGATAATCCCACAGTGTCAGATACGCAGTATTTT. Full variable domain (rest looked up from reference TRBV15 and TRBJ2-3): DAMVIQNPRYQVTQFGKPVTLSCSQTLNHNVMYWYQQKSSQAPKLLFHYYDKDFNNEADTPDNFQSRRPNTSFCFLDIRSPGLGDTAMYLCATSRDNPTVSDTQYFGPGTRLTVL.